This T cell receptor (beta chain) came from a study of CD8+ T cells in alopecia areata. The CDR3 is made up of 15 amino acids. With 1 base removed from V and 0 bases from J, the gap between germline ends came to 7 bases. Germline-derived CDR1 and CDR2 are MNHEY and SMNVEV (reference sequence). Isolation of CD4+ and CD8+ T cells from PBMCs was achieved by sorting. Remarks on this clone: Its specificity is not known.

Study-level points and caveats: Among patients, TCR sharing was less clear than in mice, a difference possibly due in part to HLA diversity in the patient population.

Extraction and reverse transcription of RNA yielded cDNA as the sequencing template. TCRdb's table, derived via immunoSEQ multiplex PCR, lists solely in-frame clones and lacks some. The repertoire consists of tens of thousands of clones, with just over 50% occurring once and the leading ten covering around 5.7%. The sample taken for sequencing was NKG2D-high CD8+ T cells sorted from blood. The chain combines TRBV27 with TRBJ2-1; D is unresolved. The receptor was isolated from a human donor with alopecia areata. CDR3 residues: CASSLFARSYNEQFF. Written as DNA, the CDR3 is TGTGCCAGCAGTTTATTCGCACGCTCCTACAATGAGCAGTTCTTC.